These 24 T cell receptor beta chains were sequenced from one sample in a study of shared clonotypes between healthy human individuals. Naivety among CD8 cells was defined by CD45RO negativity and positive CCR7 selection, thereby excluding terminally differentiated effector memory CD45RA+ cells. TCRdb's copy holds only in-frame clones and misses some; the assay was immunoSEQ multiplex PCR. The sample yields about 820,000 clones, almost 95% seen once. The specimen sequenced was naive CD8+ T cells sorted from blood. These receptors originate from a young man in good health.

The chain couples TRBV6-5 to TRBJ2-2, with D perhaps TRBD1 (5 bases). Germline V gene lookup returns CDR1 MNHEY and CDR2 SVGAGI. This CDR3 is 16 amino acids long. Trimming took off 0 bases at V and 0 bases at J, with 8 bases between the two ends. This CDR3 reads CASSYSIRANTGELFF. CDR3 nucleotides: TGTGCCAGCAGTTACTCGATCAGGGCGAACACCGGGGAGCTGTTTTTT.

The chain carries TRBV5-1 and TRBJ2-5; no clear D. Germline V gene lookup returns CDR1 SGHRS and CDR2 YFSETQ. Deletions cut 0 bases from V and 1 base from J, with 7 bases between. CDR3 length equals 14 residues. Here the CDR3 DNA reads TGCGCCAGCAGCTTGGCCGTGGGCCAAGAGACCCAGTACTTC. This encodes CASSLAVGQETQYF.

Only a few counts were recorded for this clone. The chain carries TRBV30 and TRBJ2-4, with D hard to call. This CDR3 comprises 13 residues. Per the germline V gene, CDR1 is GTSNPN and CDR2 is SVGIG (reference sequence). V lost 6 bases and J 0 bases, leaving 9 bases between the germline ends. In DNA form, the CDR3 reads TGTGCCTGTGCAACTCTAGCCAAAAACATTCAGTACTTC. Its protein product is CACATLAKNIQYF.

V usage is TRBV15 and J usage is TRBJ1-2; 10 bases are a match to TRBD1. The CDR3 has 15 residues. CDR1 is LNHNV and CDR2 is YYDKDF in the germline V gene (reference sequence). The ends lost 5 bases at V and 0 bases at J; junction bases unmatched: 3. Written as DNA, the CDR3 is TGTGCCACCAGCCGTGACAGGGGGCCTAACTATGGCTACACCTTC. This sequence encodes CATSRDRGPNYGYTF.

Written as DNA, the CDR3 is TGTGCCAGCAGCGCCACAGAGAAAAACACCGGGGAGCTGTTTTTT. Translated: CASSATEKNTGELFF. The chain carries TRBV9 and TRBJ2-2; D unclear. This CDR3 region has 15 residues. Germline CDR1 is SGDLS and CDR2 is YYNGEE. V was trimmed by 3 bases and J by 2 bases, leaving 11 bases between them.

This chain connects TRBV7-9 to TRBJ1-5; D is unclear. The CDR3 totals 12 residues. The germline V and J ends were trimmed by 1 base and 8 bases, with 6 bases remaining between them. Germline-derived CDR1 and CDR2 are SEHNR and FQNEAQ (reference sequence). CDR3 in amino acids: CASSLEREPQHF. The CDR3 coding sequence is TGTGCCAGCAGCTTAGAGAGGGAGCCCCAGCATTTT.

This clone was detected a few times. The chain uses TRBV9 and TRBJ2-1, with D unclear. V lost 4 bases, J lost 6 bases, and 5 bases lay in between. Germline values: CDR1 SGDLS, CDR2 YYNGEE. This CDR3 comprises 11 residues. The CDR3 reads CASSTTNEQFF. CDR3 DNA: TGTGCCAGCAGCACAACCAATGAGCAGTTCTTC.

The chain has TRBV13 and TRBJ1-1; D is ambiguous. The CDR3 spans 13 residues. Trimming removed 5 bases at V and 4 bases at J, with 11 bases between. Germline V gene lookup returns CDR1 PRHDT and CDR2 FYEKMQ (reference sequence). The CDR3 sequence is CASSPPSVTEAFF. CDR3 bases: TGTGCCAGCAGCCCACCCTCAGTCACTGAAGCTTTCTTT.

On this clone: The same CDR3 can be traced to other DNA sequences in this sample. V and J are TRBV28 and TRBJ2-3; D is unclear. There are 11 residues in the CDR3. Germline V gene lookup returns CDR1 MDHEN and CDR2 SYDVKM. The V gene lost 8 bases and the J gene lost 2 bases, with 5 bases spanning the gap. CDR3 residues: CASGPTDTQYF. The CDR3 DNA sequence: TGTGCCAGCGGACCCACAGATACGCAGTATTTT.

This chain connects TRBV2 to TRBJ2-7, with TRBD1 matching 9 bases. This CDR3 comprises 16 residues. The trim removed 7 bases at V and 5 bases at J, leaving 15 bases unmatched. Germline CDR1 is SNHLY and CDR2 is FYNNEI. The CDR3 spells CASTLEGQGIGNEQYF. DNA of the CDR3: TGTGCCAGCACCCTCGAGGGACAGGGAATTGGGAACGAGCAGTACTTC.

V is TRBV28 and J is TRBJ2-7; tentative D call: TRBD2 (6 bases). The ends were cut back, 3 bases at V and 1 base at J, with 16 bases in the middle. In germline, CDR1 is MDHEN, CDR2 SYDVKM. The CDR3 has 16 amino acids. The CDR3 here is CASSFPLAGSSYEQYF. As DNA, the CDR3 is TGTGCCAGCAGTTTTCCTCTCGCGGGATCATCCTACGAGCAGTACTTC. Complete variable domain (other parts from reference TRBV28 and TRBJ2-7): DVKVTQSSRYLVKRTGEKVFLECVQDMDHENMFWYRQDPGLGLRLIYFSYDVKMKEKGDIPEGYSVSREKKERFSLILESASTNQTSMYLCASSFPLAGSSYEQYFGPGTRLTVT.

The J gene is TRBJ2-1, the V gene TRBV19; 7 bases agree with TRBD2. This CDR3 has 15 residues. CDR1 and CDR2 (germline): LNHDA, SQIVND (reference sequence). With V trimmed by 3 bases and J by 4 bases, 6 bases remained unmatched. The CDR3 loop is CASSMAGVGYNEQFF. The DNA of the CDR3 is TGTGCCAGTAGTATGGCGGGAGTAGGATACAATGAGCAGTTCTTC.

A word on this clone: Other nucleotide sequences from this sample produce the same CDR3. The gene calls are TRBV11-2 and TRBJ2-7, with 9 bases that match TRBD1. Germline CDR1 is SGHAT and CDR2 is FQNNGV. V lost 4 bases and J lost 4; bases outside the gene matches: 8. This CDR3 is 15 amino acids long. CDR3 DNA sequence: TGTGCCAGCAGCTCGGCCGGGACAGGGACGTACGAGCAGTACTTC. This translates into CASSSAGTGTYEQYF.

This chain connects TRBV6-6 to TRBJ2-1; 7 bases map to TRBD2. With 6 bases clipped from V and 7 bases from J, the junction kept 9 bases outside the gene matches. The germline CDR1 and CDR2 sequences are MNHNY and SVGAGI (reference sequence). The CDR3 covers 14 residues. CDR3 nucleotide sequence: TGTGCCAGCAGGGTAGCGGGTGGCGGGAATGAGCAGTTCTTC. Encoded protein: CASRVAGGGNEQFF.

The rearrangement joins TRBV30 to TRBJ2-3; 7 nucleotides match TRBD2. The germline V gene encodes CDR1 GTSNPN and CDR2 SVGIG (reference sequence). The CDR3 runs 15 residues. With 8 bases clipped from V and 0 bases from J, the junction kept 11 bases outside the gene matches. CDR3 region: CAGSFLAVSTDTQYF. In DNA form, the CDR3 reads TGTGCCGGATCCTTCCTAGCGGTCAGCACAGATACGCAGTATTTT.

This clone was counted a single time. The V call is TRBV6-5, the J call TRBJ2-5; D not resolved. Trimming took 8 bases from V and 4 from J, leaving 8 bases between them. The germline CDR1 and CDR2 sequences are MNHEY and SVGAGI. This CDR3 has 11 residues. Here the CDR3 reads CASERGETQYF. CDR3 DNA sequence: TGTGCCAGCGAGCGTGGAGAGACCCAGTACTTC.

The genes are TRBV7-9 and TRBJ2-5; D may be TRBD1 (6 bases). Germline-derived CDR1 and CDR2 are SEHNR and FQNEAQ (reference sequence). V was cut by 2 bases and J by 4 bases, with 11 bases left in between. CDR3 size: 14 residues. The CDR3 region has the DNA TGTGCCAGCAGCTTAAAAGGACAGTTAGAGACCCAGTACTTC. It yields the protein CASSLKGQLETQYF.

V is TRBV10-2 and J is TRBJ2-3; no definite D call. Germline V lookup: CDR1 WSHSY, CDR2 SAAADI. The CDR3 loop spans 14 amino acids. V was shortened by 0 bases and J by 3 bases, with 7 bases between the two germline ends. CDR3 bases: TGCGCCAGCAGTGAGTCAGGGCTGACAGATACGCAGTATTTT. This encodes CASSESGLTDTQYF.

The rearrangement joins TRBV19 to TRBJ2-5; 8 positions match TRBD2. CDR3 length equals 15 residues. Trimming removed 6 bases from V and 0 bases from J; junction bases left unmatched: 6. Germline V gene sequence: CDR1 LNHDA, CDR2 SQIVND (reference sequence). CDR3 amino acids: CASSIQLADQETQYF. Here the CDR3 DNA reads TGTGCCAGTAGCATACAACTAGCGGACCAAGAGACCCAGTACTTC. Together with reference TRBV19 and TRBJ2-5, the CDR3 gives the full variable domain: DGGITQSPKYLFRKEGQNVTLSCEQNLNHDAMYWYRQDPGQGLRLIYYSQIVNDFQKGDIAEGYSVSREKKESFPLTVTSAQKNPTAFYLCASSIQLADQETQYFGPGTRLLVL.

The DNA of the CDR3 is TGTGCCACCAGCAGAGATATAGCGGGGGCGTTCCACCAAGAGACCCAGTACTTC. Its translation: CATSRDIAGAFHQETQYF. The gene calls are TRBV15 and TRBJ2-5; 9 positions match TRBD2. CDR3 length: 18 amino acids. V dropped 0 bases and J dropped 0; count of bases not matched to a gene: 8. From germline, CDR1 is LNHNV and CDR2 YYDKDF (reference sequence).

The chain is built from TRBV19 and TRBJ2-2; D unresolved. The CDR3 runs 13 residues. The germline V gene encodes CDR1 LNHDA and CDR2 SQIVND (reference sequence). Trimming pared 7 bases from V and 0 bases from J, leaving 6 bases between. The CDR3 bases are TGTGCCAGTACCAGCGCGAACACCGGGGAGCTGTTTTTT. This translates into CASTSANTGELFF.

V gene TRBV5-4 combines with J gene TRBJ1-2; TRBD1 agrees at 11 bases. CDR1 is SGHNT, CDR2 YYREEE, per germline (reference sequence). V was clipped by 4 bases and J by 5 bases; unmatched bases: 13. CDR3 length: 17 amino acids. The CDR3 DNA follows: TGTGCCAGCAGCCCCGAGGGACAGGGGGTTAGATGGTATGGCTACACCTTC. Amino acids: CASSPEGQGVRWYGYTF. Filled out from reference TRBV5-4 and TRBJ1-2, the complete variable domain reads ETGVTQSPTHLIKTRGQQVTLRCSSQSGHNTVSWYQQALGQGPQFIFQYYREEENGRGNFPPRFSGLQFPNYSSELNVNALELDDSALYLCASSPEGQGVRWYGYTFGSGTRLTVV.

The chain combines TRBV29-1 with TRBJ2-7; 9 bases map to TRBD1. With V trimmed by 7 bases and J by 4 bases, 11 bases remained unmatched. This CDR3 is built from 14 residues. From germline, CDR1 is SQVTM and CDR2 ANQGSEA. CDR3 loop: CSASLVDRGYEQYF. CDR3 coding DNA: TGCAGCGCTTCACTTGTGGACAGGGGTTACGAGCAGTACTTC.

The CDR3 nucleotides are TGTGCCAGCCAAGATAATTTCGGACAGTGGAGAAATGAGCAGTTCTTC. Encoded protein: CASQDNFGQWRNEQFF. The J gene is TRBJ2-1, the V gene TRBV27; a weak D match, TRBD1 (6 bases). Trimming removed 8 bases from V and 7 bases from J, with 24 bases in between. The CDR3 spans 16 residues. Germline values: CDR1 MNHEY, CDR2 SMNVEV (reference sequence).